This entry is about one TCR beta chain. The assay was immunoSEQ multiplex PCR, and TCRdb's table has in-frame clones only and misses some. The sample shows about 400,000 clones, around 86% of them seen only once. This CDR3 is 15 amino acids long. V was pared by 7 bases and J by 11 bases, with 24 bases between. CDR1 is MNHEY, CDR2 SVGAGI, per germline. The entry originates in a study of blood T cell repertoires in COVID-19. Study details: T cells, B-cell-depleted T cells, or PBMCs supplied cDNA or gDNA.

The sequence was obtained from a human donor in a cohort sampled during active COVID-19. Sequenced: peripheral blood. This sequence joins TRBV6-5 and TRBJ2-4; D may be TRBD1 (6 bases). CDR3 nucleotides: TGTGCCAGCAACAGAAGACAGGCCTCCGGGGTTCTTCAGTACTTC. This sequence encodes CASNRRQASGVLQYF.